A single sample is the source of the 14 T cell receptor beta chains below, sequenced in a study of blood T cell repertoires in COVID-19. The repertoire was sequenced with immunoSEQ multiplex PCR; TCRdb's copy has only in-frame clones and lacks some. The sample holds some 110,000 clones, roughly nine tenths seen once. Sequencing input: peripheral blood. The source is a human donor in a cohort sampled during active COVID-19.

The chain employs TRBV19 and TRBJ2-2, with TRBD1 matching over 8 bases. CDR1 LNHDA and CDR2 SQIVND come from the germline V gene (reference sequence). This CDR3 comprises 14 residues. The ends lost 6 bases at V and 5 bases at J; junction bases unmatched: 5. CDR3 nucleotides: TGTGCCAGTAGCACCGGACAGGGTACCGGGGAGCTGTTTTTT. It encodes CASSTGQGTGELFF.

CDR3 nucleotides: TGTGCCAGCAGCTTAGGGGGTAGCGCTTCCTACGAGCAGTACTTC. It translates to CASSLGGSASYEQYF. V gene TRBV11-1 combines with J gene TRBJ2-7, with D tentatively TRBD2 (5 bases). The V gene's germline CDR1 is SGHAT and CDR2 FQDESV (reference sequence). There are 15 residues in the CDR3. Trimming shortened V by 1 base and J by 1 base, and 11 bases separated the two germline ends.

A single count supports this clone. The chain is built from TRBV28 and TRBJ1-3, with 9 bases aligning to TRBD1. V was pared by 4 bases and J by 0 bases, with 4 bases of the junction left unmatched. Germline assignment: CDR1 MDHEN and CDR2 SYDVKM. There are 16 residues in the CDR3. The CDR3 DNA reads TGTGCCAGCAGTTCGGGACAGGGACACTCTGGAAACACCATATATTTT. Translated: CASSSGQGHSGNTIYF.

In nucleotides, the CDR3 is TGTGCCAGCATGAAACAGGGGGGTATATCACCCCTCCACTTT. It encodes CASMKQGGISPLHF. This chain links TRBV6-4 with TRBJ1-6, with 8 nucleotides matching TRBD1. The CDR3 contains 14 residues. Germline values: CDR1 MRHNA, CDR2 SNTAGT. V gave up 7 bases and J gave up 10 bases; unmatched junction bases: 9.

This chain connects TRBV15 to TRBJ2-7; D might be TRBD1 (6 bases). With 4 bases removed from V and 4 bases from J, the gap between germline ends came to 17 bases. The CDR3 has 15 amino acids. The germline CDR1 and CDR2 sequences are LNHNV and YYDKDF (reference sequence). Written as DNA, the CDR3 is TGTGCCACCAGCAATGACAGGCTAGTCAAATACGAGCAGTACTTC. Protein product: CATSNDRLVKYEQYF.

The rearrangement joins TRBV7-6 to TRBJ2-1; 16 bases line up with TRBD2. After removal of 4 bases from V and 5 bases from J, the junction contained 2 bases not matched to a gene. CDR3 length: 16 residues. Per germline, CDR1 SGHVS and CDR2 FNYEAQ. The chain's CDR3 is CASSSGLAGGNNEQFF. The CDR3 DNA sequence: TGTGCCAGCAGCTCGGGACTAGCGGGAGGGAACAATGAGCAGTTCTTC.

The chain carries TRBV27 and TRBJ2-1; 10 positions agree with TRBD2. V lost 6 bases to trimming and J lost 3 bases; unmatched junction nucleotides: 5. The germline V gene has CDR1 MNHEY and CDR2 SMNVEV (reference sequence). This CDR3 spans 15 amino acids. The CDR3 here is CASRGLAGVYNEQFF. For the CDR3, the DNA is TGTGCCAGCAGAGGCCTAGCGGGAGTCTACAATGAGCAGTTCTTC.

The chain links TRBV5-8 to TRBJ2-2; TRBD1 might be the D (6 bases). V lost 1 base, J lost 8 bases, and 12 bases lay in between. This CDR3 has 14 amino acids. Germline V gene data show CDR1 as SGHTS and CDR2 as YDEGEE. The CDR3 coding sequence is TGTGCCAGCAGCTTGAGGGGGTTAACAGGGGAGCTGTTTTTT. It is translated as CASSLRGLTGELFF.

The chain carries TRBV4-1 and TRBJ2-1; no clear D. The V and J ends lost 0 bases and 7 bases respectively, with 10 bases between them. The germline CDR1 and CDR2 sequences are MGHRA and YSYEKL. The CDR3 totals 14 residues. The CDR3 sequence: CASSQDSFRNEQFF. CDR3 nucleotide sequence: TGCGCCAGCAGCCAAGATTCATTCAGGAATGAGCAGTTCTTC.

The chain recombines TRBV11-2 with TRBJ2-1; D might be TRBD2 (7 bases). The germline V and J ends were trimmed by 5 bases and 0 bases, with 20 bases remaining between them. Germline assignment: CDR1 SGHAT and CDR2 FQNNGV. The CDR3 spans 18 residues. The chain's CDR3 is CASSPSGGDLSSYNEQFF. The CDR3 region has the DNA TGTGCCAGCAGCCCCTCGGGGGGCGACCTTAGCTCCTACAATGAGCAGTTCTTC.

The gene calls are TRBV4-2 and TRBJ2-7; 8 bases agree with TRBD1. The V gene's germline CDR1 is LGHNA and CDR2 YNFKEQ. There are 14 residues in the CDR3. With V trimmed by 2 bases and J by 3 bases, 3 bases remained unmatched. The CDR3: CASSQRQGLYEQYF. The CDR3 bases are TGTGCCAGCAGCCAAAGACAGGGGCTCTACGAGCAGTACTTC.

This clone was detected once. V usage is TRBV11-3 and J usage is TRBJ1-2; 7 bases align to TRBD1. The V gene's germline CDR1 is SGHNT and CDR2 YENEEA. Trimming cost V 1 base and J 8 bases; bases outside gene matches: 7. The CDR3 has 14 residues. The CDR3, as DNA: TGTGCCAGCAGCTTAGGCGGAGGGGGCGAGGGCTACACCTTC. This translates into CASSLGGGGEGYTF.

The chain carries TRBV7-2 and TRBJ2-1; 9 bases line up with TRBD2. The CDR3 length is 15 residues. Germline loops: CDR1 SGHTA, CDR2 FQGNSA. The J segment lost 2 bases and the V segment lost 6 bases, leaving 5 bases of the junction unmatched. CDR3 in amino acids: CASRLAGPTYNEQFF. The CDR3 coding sequence is TGTGCCAGCAGGCTAGCGGGGCCGACCTACAATGAGCAGTTCTTC.

This sequence joins TRBV19 and TRBJ2-3, with unresolved D. The V gene's germline CDR1 is LNHDA and CDR2 SQIVND (reference sequence). V shed 4 bases and J shed 2 bases, with 13 bases lying between them. There are 15 residues in the CDR3. CDR3 region: CASSTRQLLTDTQYF. The DNA for the CDR3 is TGTGCCAGTAGTACCCGCCAGTTGCTCACAGATACGCAGTATTTT. Drawing the rest from reference TRBV19 and TRBJ2-3, the complete variable domain is DGGITQSPKYLFRKEGQNVTLSCEQNLNHDAMYWYRQDPGQGLRLIYYSQIVNDFQKGDIAEGYSVSREKKESFPLTVTSAQKNPTAFYLCASSTRQLLTDTQYFGPGTRLTVL.